Shown below are 18 T cell receptor beta chains from a single sample sequenced in a study of cytomegalovirus exposure and HLA in healthy donors. PCR employed 60 Vbeta and 13 Jbeta primers. This table comes from immunoSEQ multiplex PCR, and its TCRdb copy is limited to in-frame clones, with some not included. The sample includes 60,000 to 80,000 clones, 60% to 65% of them seen just once. Sample: PBMCs. The receptors come from a young man in good health and CMV-seronegative.

The rearrangement joins TRBV6-1 to TRBJ2-5; 13 nucleotides match TRBD2. From germline, CDR1 is MNHNS and CDR2 SASEGT. V shed 5 bases and J 5 bases; nucleotides not matched to a gene: 5. CDR3 length: 15 amino acids. The CDR3 here is CASSHGTSGAETQYF. The CDR3 region has the DNA TGTGCCAGCAGTCACGGGACTAGCGGGGCGGAGACCCAGTACTTC.

The gene calls are TRBV7-8 and TRBJ1-2; D is ambiguous. The CDR3 consists of 15 residues. Per the germline V gene, CDR1 is SGHVS and CDR2 is FQNEAQ. Trimming cost V 0 bases and J 0 bases, with 8 bases left between them. Here the CDR3 DNA reads TGTGCCAGCAGCTTAGCAAGCCTAGCTAACTATGGCTACACCTTC. Translated: CASSLASLANYGYTF.

The rearrangement links TRBV19 to TRBJ2-1; D might be TRBD2 (5 bases). Germline V gene sequence: CDR1 LNHDA, CDR2 SQIVND (reference sequence). This CDR3 is built from 12 residues. With 10 bases removed from V and 4 bases from J, the gap between germline ends came to 11 bases. The CDR3 protein is CATRTGYNEQFF. CDR3 coding DNA: TGTGCCACCCGGACGGGGTACAATGAGCAGTTCTTC.

In this sample, this clone turned up once. The V gene is TRBV2, the J gene TRBJ2-2, with TRBD1 identical over 9 bases. The junction had 20 bases not matched to a gene; V was cut back by 6 bases and J by 3 bases. This CDR3 contains 20 residues. Germline V CDR1 and CDR2: SNHLY, FYNNEI. CDR3 in DNA: TGTGCCAGCAGCTCTATCCCCGGACAGGGGAAATTGACGTACACCGGGGAGCTGTTTTTT. Amino acid sequence: CASSSIPGQGKLTYTGELFF. The complete variable domain, with remaining parts taken from reference TRBV2 and TRBJ2-2, reads EPEVTQTPSHQVTQMGQEVILRCVPISNHLYFYWYRQILGQKVEFLVSFYNNEISEKSEIFDDQFSVERPDGSNFTLKIRSTKLEDSAMYFCASSSIPGQGKLTYTGELFFGEGSRLTVL.

The CDR3 loop is CAWSAQGREQYF. CDR3 DNA: TGTGCCTGGTCGGCACAGGGTCGTGAGCAGTACTTC. The rearrangement links TRBV30 to TRBJ2-7; perhaps TRBD1 as D (6 bases). V lost 5 bases, J lost 7 bases, and 15 bases lay in between. The CDR3 has 12 amino acids. CDR1 and CDR2 (germline): GTSNPN, SVGIG (reference sequence).

The chain joins TRBV2 to TRBJ2-7; 7 bases are shared with TRBD2. The CDR3 is 17 amino acids. The junction had 15 bases not matched to a gene; V was cut back by 3 bases and J by 4 bases. Germline assignment: CDR1 SNHLY and CDR2 FYNNEI. DNA for the CDR3: TGTGCCAGCAGTGATGTCAAGGGCGGGGGAGAAATATACGAGCAGTACTTC. The encoded protein is CASSDVKGGGEIYEQYF.

This rearrangement joins TRBV29-1 to TRBJ2-3; TRBD1 agrees at 7 bases. V shed 3 bases and J 3 bases; nucleotides not matched to a gene: 12. The CDR3 is 16 amino acids. Germline CDR1 reads SQVTM; CDR2 reads ANQGSEA. Here the CDR3 reads CSVEGETGKVTDTQYF. As DNA, the CDR3 is TGCAGCGTTGAGGGGGAGACAGGGAAAGTAACAGATACGCAGTATTTT.

The rearrangement links TRBV29-1 to TRBJ1-2; the match to TRBD1 covers 10 bases. V was clipped by 7 bases and J by 7 bases; unmatched bases: 15. Germline CDR1 and CDR2: SQVTM and ANQGSEA. This CDR3 comprises 15 residues. DNA for the CDR3: TGCAGCGCCCACGAGACAGGGGGCGCTTACCTTGGCTACACCTTC. Translated: CSAHETGGAYLGYTF.

This clone was seen only a few times. The DNA of the CDR3 is TGTGCCAGCAGCTACCCCGGGACAGGGGGCACAGATACGCAGTATTTT. Amino acid sequence: CASSYPGTGGTDTQYF. The chain carries TRBV7-8 and TRBJ2-3, with 10 bases aligning to TRBD1. CDR3 length: 16 residues. The V gene end was trimmed by 4 bases and the J gene end by 1 base; junction bases not matched to a gene: 5. Germline V gives CDR1 SGHVS, CDR2 FQNEAQ.

The rearrangement joins TRBV6-1 to TRBJ2-5; D might be TRBD2 (6 bases). Germline V gene lookup returns CDR1 MNHNS and CDR2 SASEGT. V gave up 4 bases and J gave up 5 bases, with 17 bases separating them. The CDR3 is 15 residues long. CDR3 residues: CASSGRRGLGETQYF. In DNA form, the CDR3 reads TGTGCCAGCAGTGGCCGGCGGGGTTTGGGGGAGACCCAGTACTTC.

This clone came up a few times. J is TRBJ1-5 and V is TRBV6-5; D is uncertain. The CDR3 extends over 13 amino acids. Deletions cut 3 bases from V and 7 bases from J, with 10 bases between. CDR1 and CDR2 (germline): MNHEY, SVGAGI. The CDR3 protein is CASSYGRSQPQHF. For the CDR3, the DNA is TGTGCCAGCAGTTATGGGAGGAGCCAGCCCCAGCATTTT.

This clone has a single count. The gene calls are TRBV2 and TRBJ1-5, with 7 nucleotides matching TRBD1. The CDR3 loop spans 15 amino acids. Per germline, CDR1 SNHLY and CDR2 FYNNEI. V shed 1 base and J 5 bases; nucleotides not matched to a gene: 5. The CDR3 spells CASSEDGQADQPQHF. CDR3 nucleotide sequence: TGTGCCAGCAGTGAAGACGGACAGGCCGATCAGCCCCAGCATTTT.

The genes are TRBV5-6 and TRBJ1-6; 9 nucleotides agree with TRBD1. With V trimmed by 4 bases and J by 5 bases, 4 bases remained unmatched. The CDR3 totals 15 residues. In germline, CDR1 is SGHDT, CDR2 YYEEEE. The DNA of the CDR3 is TGTGCCAGCAGCAAGGACAGGGGAAATAATTCACCCCTCCACTTT. Translation: CASSKDRGNNSPLHF.

The V call is TRBV7-2, the J call TRBJ1-2; 7 nucleotides align to TRBD1. Unmatched junction bases numbered 1, after V lost 1 base and J lost 2 bases. Germline CDR1 and CDR2: SGHTA and FQGNSA. This CDR3 contains 14 residues. The CDR3 here is CASSLGTGNYGYTF. For the CDR3, the DNA is TGTGCCAGCAGCTTAGGGACAGGAAACTATGGCTACACCTTC.

The V gene is TRBV13, the J gene TRBJ2-3; tentatively, D is TRBD2 (7 bases). Germline values: CDR1 PRHDT, CDR2 FYEKMQ (reference sequence). V gave up 5 bases and J gave up 0 bases, with 12 bases separating them. This CDR3 has 15 amino acids. CDR3 in amino acids: CASSPRGPSTDTQYF. DNA for the CDR3: TGTGCCAGCAGCCCGCGGGGGCCCAGCACAGATACGCAGTATTTT.

This clone occurred a few times. The chain joins TRBV6-1 to TRBJ2-1; 7 bases line up with TRBD1. CDR1 is MNHNS and CDR2 is SASEGT in the germline V gene. The CDR3 sequence is 16 residues long. Trimming at V came to 3 bases and at J to 3 bases, leaving 8 bases not matched to a gene. CDR3 nucleotides: TGTGCCAGCAGTGATCGTACAGGGGCCTACTACAATGAGCAGTTCTTC. Protein: CASSDRTGAYYNEQFF.

This clone has more than one count but fewer than ten. The V gene is TRBV7-9, the J gene TRBJ1-2, with D tentatively TRBD1 (6 bases). The CDR3 extends over 17 amino acids. Trimming removed 8 bases from V and 6 bases from J, with 28 bases in between. CDR1 and CDR2 from the germline V gene are SEHNR and FQNEAQ (reference sequence). DNA of the CDR3: TGTGCCAGCGACGGGGGGGACACCCCAACGGTGGGGCATGGCTACACCTTC. This codes for CASDGGDTPTVGHGYTF.

This sequence joins TRBV5-4 and TRBJ1-4; 7 positions agree with TRBD1. Trimming at V came to 2 bases and at J to 7 bases, leaving 5 bases not matched to a gene. The V gene's germline CDR1 is SGHNT and CDR2 YYREEE (reference sequence). This CDR3 comprises 14 residues. The CDR3 sequence: CASSLQGPTEKLFF. CDR3 DNA: TGTGCCAGCAGCTTACAGGGGCCGACTGAAAAACTGTTTTTT.